The 17 T cell receptor beta chains in this list originate from one sample, sequenced in a study of cytomegalovirus exposure and HLA in healthy donors. With 60 Vbeta and 13 Jbeta primers, the PCR was carried out. Some clones are missing from TCRdb's copy, which holds only in-frame ones; the method was immunoSEQ multiplex PCR. The sample records about 85,000 clones, approximately 80% being singletons. The specimen was PBMCs. These receptors came from a woman in her fifties or sixties in good health and CMV-seropositive.

The chain employs TRBV10-3 and TRBJ1-2; no firm D call. The V end lost 8 bases, the J end lost 4 bases, and 14 bases lay between the germline ends. Germline CDR1 reads ENHRY; CDR2 reads SYGVKD. CDR3 length equals 13 residues. The CDR3 bases are TGTGCCATCTCCGCCGCGCTAGTCTATGGCTACACCTTC. Translation: CAISAALVYGYTF.

The chain is built from TRBV18 and TRBJ2-5; 11 positions agree with TRBD2. CDR3 length: 16 amino acids. After removal of 3 bases from V and 2 bases from J, the junction contained 5 bases not matched to a gene. Germline-derived CDR1 and CDR2 are KGHSH and LQKENI. CDR3 DNA: TGTGCCAGCTCACCCCGACTAGCGGGGATTCAAGAGACCCAGTACTTC. It is translated as CASSPRLAGIQETQYF.

J is TRBJ1-2 and V is TRBV11-3; 7 positions match TRBD1. The CDR3 length is 16 residues. V was clipped by 5 bases and J by 5 bases; unmatched bases: 14. Germline CDR1 and CDR2: SGHNT and YENEEA. The chain's CDR3 is CASSPTDRDSGYGYTF. The CDR3 DNA sequence: TGTGCCAGCAGCCCAACAGACAGGGATTCAGGGTATGGCTACACCTTC.

The V call is TRBV7-3, the J call TRBJ2-2; 11 bases are a match to TRBD1. Per germline, CDR1 SGHTA and CDR2 FQGTGA. This CDR3 is 17 amino acids long. V was pared by 5 bases and J by 0 bases, with 5 bases of the junction left unmatched. As DNA, the CDR3 is TGTGCCAGCAGCCCAAGGGGACAGGGGGCGAACACCGGGGAGCTGTTTTTT. Its protein is CASSPRGQGANTGELFF.

This sequence joins TRBV28 and TRBJ1-4, with D unclear. The length of the CDR3 is 15 residues. V lost 1 base, J lost 7 bases, and 13 bases lay in between. The germline CDR1 and CDR2 sequences are MDHEN and SYDVKM. CDR3 in DNA: TGTGCCAGCAGTTTATTCGTCAGGTCTGGTGAAAAACTGTTTTTT. Translation gives CASSLFVRSGEKLFF. Combining the CDR3 with reference TRBV28 and TRBJ1-4 gives the whole variable domain DVKVTQSSRYLVKRTGEKVFLECVQDMDHENMFWYRQDPGLGLRLIYFSYDVKMKEKGDIPEGYSVSREKKERFSLILESASTNQTSMYLCASSLFVRSGEKLFFGSGTQLSVL.

Written as DNA, the CDR3 is TGTGCCAGCAGTTACAGGGCCGGGACAGGGGAAGGTAGTGGCTACACCTTC. Amino acid sequence: CASSYRAGTGEGSGYTF. This chain joins TRBV2 and TRBJ1-2, with 10 bases lining up with TRBD1. V lost 5 bases and J lost 7; bases outside the gene matches: 16. Germline values: CDR1 SNHLY, CDR2 FYNNEI. The CDR3 totals 17 residues.

This rearrangement joins TRBV5-6 to TRBJ2-7; TRBD2 is a possible D gene (5 bases). Trimming took 2 bases from V and 7 from J, leaving 13 bases between them. This CDR3 has 13 amino acids. The V gene's germline CDR1 is SGHDT and CDR2 YYEEEE. The CDR3, as DNA: TGTGCCAGCAGCTTACTGGTCGGGGAGGAGCAGTACGTC. Its translation: CASSLLVGEEQYV.

The gene calls are TRBV6-6 and TRBJ2-3; 7 nucleotides line up with TRBD2. The germline gives CDR1 MNHNY, CDR2 SVGAGI (reference sequence). Losses at the gene ends were 4 bases for V and 8 bases for J; bases not matched to a gene: 6. CDR3 length: 13 amino acids. The CDR3 is CASSSGGSGTQYF. The CDR3 coding sequence is TGTGCCAGCAGTTCGGGGGGAAGTGGTACGCAGTATTTT.

The V and J genes are TRBV9 and TRBJ2-3; 10 positions match TRBD2. Trimming at V came to 0 bases and at J to 2 bases, leaving 9 bases not matched to a gene. The CDR3 sequence is 18 residues long. Germline CDR1 and CDR2: SGDLS and YYNGEE. CDR3 DNA sequence: TGTGCCAGCAGCGTAGTCGGCGGACTAGCGGACCCCACAGATACGCAGTATTTT. It encodes CASSVVGGLADPTDTQYF.

This sequence joins TRBV7-6 and TRBJ1-1; 7 bases are a match to TRBD1. The V gene's germline CDR1 is SGHVS and CDR2 FNYEAQ. The CDR3 is made up of 14 amino acids. V was pared by 5 bases and J by 4 bases, with 7 bases of the junction left unmatched. CDR3 region: CASSVDRAGTEAFF. The DNA for the CDR3 is TGTGCCAGCAGCGTCGACAGGGCCGGCACTGAAGCTTTCTTT.

This rearrangement joins TRBV5-5 to TRBJ2-7; 12 bases are shared with TRBD1. This CDR3 comprises 15 residues. Trimming removed 3 bases from V and 3 bases from J; junction bases left unmatched: 4. Germline CDR1 is SGHKS and CDR2 is YYEKEE (reference sequence). CDR3: CASSSGTGGFYEQYV. Written as DNA, the CDR3 is TGTGCCAGCAGCTCCGGGACAGGGGGCTTCTACGAGCAGTACGTC.

This chain joins TRBV5-8 and TRBJ2-1, with a weak D call TRBD2 (7 bases). The CDR3 sequence is 15 residues long. CDR1 SGHTS and CDR2 YDEGEE come from the germline V gene. V lost 0 bases, J lost 2 bases, and 9 bases lay in between. CDR3 residues: CASSLGRGPYNEQFF. In nucleotides, the CDR3 is TGTGCCAGCAGCTTGGGGCGGGGGCCCTACAATGAGCAGTTCTTC.

The chain is built from TRBV11-2 and TRBJ2-7; TRBD1 might be the D (6 bases). V shed 5 bases and J shed 6 bases, with 14 bases lying between them. Germline values: CDR1 SGHAT, CDR2 FQNNGV. The CDR3 sequence is 13 residues long. This chain's CDR3 is CASSGTYRAEQYF. The CDR3 DNA sequence: TGTGCCAGCAGCGGCACCTACAGGGCCGAGCAGTACTTC.

The chain uses TRBV15 and TRBJ1-1; D not resolved. From germline, CDR1 is LNHNV and CDR2 YYDKDF (reference sequence). The CDR3 runs to 12 residues. V was cut by 2 bases and J by 6 bases, with 7 bases left in between. CDR3 DNA: TGTGCCACCAGCAGATCCACAGCTGAAGCTTTCTTT. Amino acids: CATSRSTAEAFF. Together with reference TRBV15 and TRBJ1-1, the CDR3 gives the full variable domain: DAMVIQNPRYQVTQFGKPVTLSCSQTLNHNVMYWYQQKSSQAPKLLFHYYDKDFNNEADTPDNFQSRRPNTSFCFLDIRSPGLGDTAMYLCATSRSTAEAFFGQGTRLTVV.

This clone has more than one count but fewer than ten. The chain combines TRBV5-1 with TRBJ1-4; TRBD1 agrees at 10 bases. CDR1 and CDR2 (germline): SGHRS, YFSETQ. The ends lost 5 bases at V and 5 bases at J; junction bases unmatched: 6. The CDR3 is made up of 15 amino acids. CDR3 region: CASRDPGQGNEKLFF. For the CDR3, the DNA is TGCGCCAGCAGGGACCCGGGACAGGGGAATGAAAAACTGTTTTTT.

The chain uses TRBV5-5 and TRBJ1-6, with TRBD1 as a possible D gene (5 bases). In germline, CDR1 is SGHKS, CDR2 YYEKEE (reference sequence). The CDR3 loop spans 19 amino acids. V gave up 1 base and J gave up 0 bases, with 17 bases separating them. CDR3 residues: CASSLSTRGASSYNSPLHF. CDR3 coding DNA: TGTGCCAGCAGCTTGTCGACTAGAGGGGCCAGCTCCTATAATTCACCCCTCCACTTT.

This clone was counted once. The V call is TRBV19, the J call TRBJ1-1, with a tentative D call TRBD1 (5 bases). In germline, CDR1 is LNHDA, CDR2 SQIVND (reference sequence). Trimming shortened V by 3 bases and J by 5 bases, and 13 bases separated the two germline ends. CDR3 length: 14 amino acids. The CDR3 region has the DNA TGTGCCAGTAGTATGAGGCTGGGGGGGACTGAAGCTTTCTTT. It encodes CASSMRLGGTEAFF.